Following are 6 T cell receptor beta chains from one sample sequenced in a study of blood T cell repertoires in COVID-19. TCRdb's table, derived via immunoSEQ multiplex PCR, lists solely in-frame clones and lacks some. The data contain 200,000 to 300,000 clones, over 75% of them singletons. Sequenced input: peripheral blood. These receptors originate from a woman aged 45 to 65 with acute or convalescent COVID-19.

The V and J genes are TRBV5-5 and TRBJ1-4, with 12 bases matching TRBD1. With 4 bases clipped from V and 3 bases from J, the junction kept 10 bases outside the gene matches. Per the germline V gene, CDR1 is SGHKS and CDR2 is YYEKEE (reference sequence). The CDR3 totals 18 residues. The CDR3 bases are TGTGCCAGCAGCCGGGGGACAGGGGGCCGCTCAGCTAATGAAAAACTGTTTTTT. Translated, it gives CASSRGTGGRSANEKLFF. The full variable domain, with the rest looked up from reference TRBV5-5 and TRBJ1-4, is DAGVTQSPTHLIKTRGQQVTLRCSPISGHKSVSWYQQVLGQGPQFIFQYYEKEERGRGNFPDRFSARQFPNYSSELNVNALLLGDSALYLCASSRGTGGRSANEKLFFGSGTQLSVL.

V and J are TRBV27 and TRBJ2-7; D perhaps matches TRBD2 (5 bases). Germline lookup yields CDR1 MNHEY and CDR2 SMNVEV (reference sequence). The CDR3 covers 17 residues. V was clipped by 3 bases and J by 0 bases, with 18 bases between them. CDR3 region: CASSFWPGIDHSYEQYF. The CDR3 DNA reads TGTGCCAGCAGTTTTTGGCCGGGGATCGATCACTCCTACGAGCAGTACTTC.

The chain couples TRBV7-8 to TRBJ2-1, with a possible D match to TRBD2 (5 bases). From germline, CDR1 is SGHVS and CDR2 FQNEAQ. The CDR3 has 15 amino acids. Trimming removed 0 bases at V and 6 bases at J, with 12 bases between. The CDR3 loop reads CASSLAIGGPNEQFF. The CDR3 DNA reads as TGTGCCAGCAGCTTAGCCATCGGAGGCCCCAATGAGCAGTTCTTC. The entire variable domain, with the rest obtained from reference TRBV7-8 and TRBJ2-1, is as follows: GAGVSQSPRYKVAKRGQDVALRCDPISGHVSLFWYQQALGQGPEFLTYFQNEAQLDKSGLPSDRFFAERPEGSVSTLKIQRTQQEDSAVYLCASSLAIGGPNEQFFGPGTRLTVL.

The CDR3, as DNA: TGTGCCACCAGTGATTTGGCGGGAGGGCTCGGAGAGACCCAGTACTTC. Its translation: CATSDLAGGLGETQYF. This rearrangement joins TRBV24-1 to TRBJ2-5; 9 bases are a match to TRBD2. Germline CDR1 KGHDR, CDR2 SFDVKD. V lost 0 bases to trimming and J lost 4 bases; unmatched junction nucleotides: 5. This CDR3 comprises 16 residues.

Regarding this clone: Other DNA sequences in the same sample also yield this CDR3. This rearrangement joins TRBV7-5 to TRBJ2-7; TRBD2 is the table's D call, not checked against the DNA. TRBV7-5 counts as a pseudogene. This CDR3 contains 14 residues. The CDR3 DNA follows: TGTGTCAGAAGGTGGGGAGGAAGCTCCTACGAGCAGTACTTT. It yields the protein CVRRWGGSSYEQYF.

The sample holds a few counts of this clone. The chain recombines TRBV10-3 with TRBJ1-1, with D perhaps matching TRBD1 (6 bases). The ends were cut back, 0 bases at V and 1 base at J, with 12 bases in the middle. The CDR3 runs 16 residues. Looked up from germline, CDR1 is ENHRY and CDR2 is SYGVKD. CDR3 loop: CAISESGGGTNTEAFF. CDR3 nucleotide sequence: TGTGCCATCAGTGAGTCAGGGGGGGGCACGAACACTGAAGCTTTCTTT.